What follows are 10 T cell receptor beta chains derived from one specimen sequenced in a study of blood T cell repertoires in COVID-19. Produced via immunoSEQ multiplex PCR; TCRdb's table is partial and in-frame only. The sample yields roughly 60,000 clones, around 80% seen once. Source material: peripheral blood. The receptors were sampled from a woman in her sixties or seventies with acute or convalescent COVID-19.

This chain links TRBV7-8 with TRBJ1-4; D is unresolved. CDR1 and CDR2 from the germline V gene are SGHVS and FQNEAQ. Trimming stripped 5 bases from V and 0 bases from J, with 13 bases between. The CDR3 runs 16 residues. CDR3 in amino acids: CASSPAAVATNEKLFF. The DNA for the CDR3 is TGTGCCAGCAGCCCAGCGGCCGTCGCAACTAATGAAAAACTGTTTTTT.

This chain connects TRBV3-1 (or the pseudogene TRBV3-2) to TRBJ2-7; weak D call: TRBD2 (6 bases). The CDR3 has 14 amino acids. Per the germline V gene, CDR1 is LGHDT and CDR2 is YNNKEL (reference sequence). Trimming took 6 bases from V and 1 from J, leaving 13 bases between them. The CDR3 bases are TGTGCCAGCAGGCTTACTGGGGGGTCCTACGAGCAGTACTTC. This sequence encodes CASRLTGGSYEQYF.

The chain carries TRBV6-5 and TRBJ1-1, with 7 bases aligning to TRBD1. CDR3 size: 14 residues. V lost 5 bases to trimming and J lost 3 bases; unmatched junction nucleotides: 6. Germline V gene sequence: CDR1 MNHEY, CDR2 SVGAGI. The chain's CDR3 is CASSPVGQHTEAFF. For the CDR3, the DNA is TGTGCCAGCAGTCCCGTGGGACAGCACACTGAAGCTTTCTTT.

The rearrangement uses TRBV30 and TRBJ2-1; tentatively, D is TRBD1 (5 bases). The CDR3 spans 16 residues. The V gene's germline CDR1 is GTSNPN and CDR2 SVGIG (reference sequence). V was trimmed by 0 bases and J by 4 bases, leaving 16 bases between them. In nucleotides, the CDR3 is TGTGCCTGGAGTGTACTCCGGCAGGGCCCTTACAATGAGCAGTTCTTC. This translates into CAWSVLRQGPYNEQFF.

V and J are TRBV5-1 and TRBJ2-7; the D gene is possibly TRBD2 (6 bases). This CDR3 comprises 14 residues. Germline V gene sequence: CDR1 SGHRS, CDR2 YFSETQ. With 0 bases removed from V and 4 bases from J, the gap between germline ends came to 11 bases. DNA for the CDR3: TGCGCCAGCAGCTTGGGAGGGACTCTGTACGAGCAGTACTTC. Translated: CASSLGGTLYEQYF.

V gene TRBV4-1 combines with J gene TRBJ1-3, with D possibly matching TRBD1 (6 bases). V was cut by 5 bases and J by 5 bases, with 10 bases left in between. The germline gives CDR1 MGHRA, CDR2 YSYEKL. The CDR3 contains 13 residues. For the CDR3, the DNA is TGCGCCAGCAGCTGGGACAATAGAAACACCATATATTTT. Its translation: CASSWDNRNTIYF.

This chain joins TRBV5-1 and TRBJ2-1, with 8 nucleotides matching TRBD1. Germline loops: CDR1 SGHRS, CDR2 YFSETQ. The V gene end was trimmed by 4 bases and the J gene end by 11 bases; junction bases not matched to a gene: 8. The CDR3 loop spans 13 amino acids. Here the CDR3 DNA reads TGCGCCAGCAGCGGACAGGGCGGCTCTAAGCAGTTCTTC. Protein sequence: CASSGQGGSKQFF.

The J gene is TRBJ1-6, the V gene TRBV5-1; 7 bases are a match to TRBD1. CDR3 length: 13 amino acids. CDR1 and CDR2 from the germline V gene are SGHRS and YFSETQ. V was clipped by 7 bases and J by 8 bases; unmatched bases: 6. DNA of the CDR3: TGCGCCAGCGCTGGACAGGTTGATTCACCCCTCCACTTT. Protein: CASAGQVDSPLHF.

The J gene is TRBJ1-4, the V gene TRBV3-1 (or the pseudogene TRBV3-2); TRBD1 might be the D (6 bases). The CDR3 has 16 residues. Per germline, CDR1 LGHDT and CDR2 YNNKEL (reference sequence). V lost 3 bases, J lost 0 bases, and 11 bases lay in between. CDR3 coding DNA: TGTGCCAGCAGCCAGCCTGGGACACCAACTAATGAAAAACTGTTTTTT. Amino acids: CASSQPGTPTNEKLFF.

The chain joins TRBV6-5 to TRBJ2-3; D possibly corresponds to TRBD2 (5 bases). The germline V and J ends were trimmed by 8 bases and 3 bases, with 15 bases remaining between them. From germline, CDR1 is MNHEY and CDR2 SVGAGI. The CDR3 has 14 residues. DNA of the CDR3: TGTGCCAGCCGGGGTCTCAAGGAGACAGATACGCAGTATTTT. As protein: CASRGLKETDTQYF.